The 3 T cell receptor beta chains reported below all come from one sample, sequenced in a study of read filtering for tumor transcriptome and immune sequencing. From 300 to 400 ng of RNA, a library with molecular barcoded alpha/delta and beta/gamma adaptors was made. TCRdb itself ran the reads through MiXCR, one entry per CDR3 protein. This table holds about 61,000 distinct CDR3 sequences, nearly 20% found once. The sequencing input was a population of CD138-negative cells sorted from bone marrow. The receptor set was obtained from a donor at least 40 years old with multiple myeloma.

This clonotype was found a few times. V and J are TRBV29-1 and TRBJ2-5; TRBD2 matches at 13 bases. CDR3 length: 17 amino acids. Germline CDR1 reads SQVTM; CDR2 reads ANQGSEA. V dropped 4 bases and J dropped 5; count of bases not matched to a gene: 13. This CDR3 reads CSVGRLTSGRRAETQYF. The CDR3 region has the DNA TGCAGCGTTGGGAGATTGACTAGCGGGAGGCGGGCGGAGACCCAGTACTTC.

For this clonotype: The junction differs from germline at one of its ends, possibly a read error. This sequence joins TRBV29-1 and TRBJ1-1, with D perhaps TRBD1 (6 bases). CDR3 length: 14 residues. Germline loops: CDR1 SQVTM, CDR2 ANQGSEA. CDR3 residues: CGVGWGGGWTEAFF. Written as DNA, the CDR3 is TGCGGCGTTGGGTGGGGTGGGGGCTGGACTGAAGCTTTCTTT.

This clonotype appeared many times. The gene calls are TRBV2 and TRBJ2-7, with D unresolved. There are 11 residues in the CDR3. V was clipped by 6 bases and J by 4 bases, with 7 bases between them. Germline loops: CDR1 SNHLY, CDR2 FYNNEI. The CDR3 protein is CASSGAYEQYF. The CDR3 nucleotides read TGTGCCAGCAGCGGAGCATACGAGCAGTACTTC.